Sequencing of this T cell receptor beta chain was carried out in a study of blood T cell repertoires in COVID-19. The ends lost 6 bases at V and 10 bases at J; junction bases unmatched: 17. Per germline, CDR1 SGHRS and CDR2 YFSETQ. The CDR3 is 15 residues long. This clone is a singleton in its sample. As originally analysed: Reference gene primer amplification in the assay estimated nucleated cell counts. Repertoires were generated with immunoSEQ multiplex PCR, while TCRdb's copy carries only in-frame clones and drops some. From that table come the V and J calls and clone size; the DNA was used to work out D and trimming. The profile shows about 270,000 clones, 85% of them singletons.

V is TRBV5-1 and J is TRBJ2-3, with 7 bases identical to TRBD2. The receptor was isolated from a human donor in a cohort sampled during active COVID-19. Sequencing used peripheral blood. The CDR3 DNA reads TGCGCCAGCACCACGCAGCCCAGCGGGAAGGGTTCGCAGTATTTT. Translating gives CASTTQPSGKGSQYF.